This T cell receptor beta chain stems from a study of T-cell reconstitution after alpha-beta-depleted transplantation in children (dated by TCRdb to about 2016). About the investigation overall: Using TCR repertoire profiling, the study followed T-cell immune reconstitution in a quantitative way in children after TCRalphabeta/CD19-depleted allogeneic hematopoietic cell transplantation. Broad study findings and their caveats: Apparently early alphabetaT-cell count recovery about two months after transplant reportedly relied on only several hundred rapidly expanded clones derived from non-depleted graft cells. In some patients, the high TCRbeta diversity seen at day 60 was put down to recipient T cells and intrathymic progenitors that had survived conditioning. The frequencies of hyperexpanded clones fell over the following months, and after one year, T-cell counts and TCRbeta diversity were mostly attributed to newly produced T cells.

Library preparation was by PCR. TCRdb names Illumina HiSeq 2500 as the instrument used. TCR library preparation used molecular barcoding, with unique molecular identifiers applied to normalize quantification of the TCRbeta repertoire. Clones were called with MiXCR by TCRdb after fastp trimmed the public reads at Q25, and only in-frame beta chains were retained. Each record represents a unique CDR3 protein, reported with the most common genes and DNA among its rows. The sample table shows 670,000 or so distinct CDR3 sequences, and about an eighth are seen once. 0.79% of the sample comes from the top ten. This clonotype has ten or more counts. Its antigen remains unidentified. Base qualities are not provided; no much larger clone lies one nucleotide away. Per the publication, the treatment or condition label means: allogeneic hematopoietic cell transplantation with graft depleted of TCRalphabeta T cells and CD19 B cells. The transplant recipients were children given TCRalphabeta/CD19-depleted allogeneic hematopoietic cell grafts.

The source of this sequence is a girl aged 2 to 10 with congenital amegakaryocytic thrombocytopenia, due to receive a stem cell transplant. Specimen: PBMCs, collected before TCRalphabeta/CD19-depleted stem cell transplant.

The CDR3 has the sequence CASSLALAGELFF. The nucleotide sequence reads as follows: TGCGCCAGCAGCTTGGCCTTAGCCGGGGAGCTGTTTTTT. The rearrangement joined TRBV5-1 to TRBJ2-2, with the D segment identity uncertain. CDR1 and CDR2 were assigned from the germline V gene as SGHRS and YFSETQ. Measured from the cysteine to the phenylalanine, the CDR3 is 13 residues long. CDR3 DNA is the only sequence kept; it has 39 bases, read in frame from the first base. Cut back by 0 bases and 6 bases, the V and J ends lie 6 bases apart.